Listed here are 12 T cell receptor beta chains from one sample, sequenced in a study of shared clonotypes between healthy human individuals. The table came from immunoSEQ multiplex PCR; TCRdb's copy has only in-frame clones and leaves some out. The sample lists approximately 2.4 million clones, approximately 96% occurring once. The specimen was naive CD4+ T cells sorted from blood. Subset meaning: CD45RA+ positively selected. These receptors came from a man younger than 35 in good health.

CDR3 protein: CASSPGQNYNSPLHF. In nucleotides, the CDR3 is TGTGCCAGCAGCCCCGGACAGAACTATAATTCACCCCTCCACTTT. This rearrangement joins TRBV7-9 to TRBJ1-6; TRBD1 might be the D (6 bases). CDR1 is SEHNR, CDR2 FQNEAQ, per germline (reference sequence). The CDR3 is 15 residues long. Deletions cut 5 bases from V and 3 bases from J, with 11 bases between.

The V call is TRBV5-6, the J call TRBJ2-2; tentatively, D is TRBD1 (6 bases). Germline assignment: CDR1 SGHDT and CDR2 YYEEEE. Deletions cut 6 bases from V and 3 bases from J, with 18 bases between. The CDR3 runs to 16 residues. The DNA of the CDR3 is TGTGCCAGCACCAGCACAGGGTCAAGGCACACCGGGGAGCTGTTTTTT. Its translation: CASTSTGSRHTGELFF.

The chain uses TRBV7-9 and TRBJ2-7, with D tentatively TRBD2 (6 bases). Germline V gene data show CDR1 as SEHNR and CDR2 as FQNEAQ (reference sequence). CDR3 length equals 13 residues. Between the trimmed V and J ends, which lost 5 bases and 9 bases, there was a span of 17 bases. CDR3 amino acids: CASSPSVGLGQYF. The CDR3 DNA reads as TGTGCCAGCAGCCCTAGCGTTGGGTTGGGGCAGTACTTC.

This clone was counted a few times. The J gene is TRBJ1-1, the V gene TRBV11-3; D gene ambiguous. The CDR3 has 14 amino acids. Germline V gene lookup returns CDR1 SGHNT and CDR2 YENEEA. V was trimmed by 5 bases and J by 1 base, leaving 11 bases between them. The CDR3 DNA reads as TGTGCCAGCAGCCGAAGCAGTGGGAACACTGAAGCTTTCTTT. It codes for CASSRSSGNTEAFF.

This chain connects TRBV2 to TRBJ1-2, with TRBD1 identical over 8 bases. CDR3 length: 14 amino acids. Germline V CDR1 and CDR2: SNHLY, FYNNEI. Losses at the gene ends were 6 bases for V and 3 bases for J; bases not matched to a gene: 6. In DNA, the CDR3 is TGTGCCAGCAGGGGGACAGGAGCCTACTATGGCTACACCTTC. It specifies CASRGTGAYYGYTF.

This chain joins TRBV6-6 and TRBJ2-3; D not certain. This CDR3 contains 13 residues. The V gene's germline CDR1 is MNHNY and CDR2 SVGAGI (reference sequence). The V gene lost 4 bases and the J gene lost 9 bases, with 14 bases spanning the gap. This CDR3 is CASSFSFMETQYF. In DNA, the CDR3 is TGTGCCAGCAGTTTCTCGTTCATGGAGACGCAGTATTTT.

This chain links TRBV19 with TRBJ1-1; possibly TRBD1 for D (5 bases). The germline CDR1 and CDR2 sequences are LNHDA and SQIVND (reference sequence). V was cut by 4 bases and J by 4 bases, with 16 bases left in between. CDR3 size: 15 residues. DNA for the CDR3: TGTGCCAGTAGTACCGGGCAGGGCTCTGCCACTGAAGCTTTCTTT. Its protein is CASSTGQGSATEAFF.

This chain links TRBV5-3 with TRBJ2-2, with D possibly being TRBD1 or TRBD2 (5 bases each). TRBV5-3 is identified as an open reading frame with a role that is uncertain. The CDR3 contains 14 residues. The V and J ends lost 0 bases and 7 bases respectively, with 10 bases between them. Here the CDR3 DNA reads TGTGCCAGAAGCTTGGTGGGACGAAACGGGGAGCTGTTTTTT. This gives the protein CARSLVGRNGELFF.

The rearrangement uses TRBV14 and TRBJ2-7; possible D gene TRBD1, 6 bases. This CDR3 is 12 amino acids long. Germline CDR1 is SGHDN and CDR2 is FVKESK. V was clipped by 4 bases and J by 5 bases, with 9 bases between them. CDR3 residues: CASSPDRNEQYF. The CDR3 DNA is TGTGCCAGCAGCCCGGACAGAAACGAGCAGTACTTC.

The gene calls are TRBV27 and TRBJ1-1; maybe TRBD1 (6 bases). In germline, CDR1 is MNHEY, CDR2 SMNVEV (reference sequence). The length of the CDR3 is 15 residues. Trimming removed 2 bases at V and 1 base at J, with 11 bases between. The CDR3 bases are TGTGCCAGCAGTTTACGACAACAGGGGAACACTGAAGCTTTCTTT. Its translation: CASSLRQQGNTEAFF.

This chain uses TRBV11-2 with TRBJ2-1; D remains unclear. The germline V gene has CDR1 SGHAT and CDR2 FQNNGV. Trimming removed 2 bases at V and 4 bases at J, with 9 bases between. The CDR3 is 14 amino acids. The CDR3 region is CASSLTSVYNEQFF. The CDR3 bases are TGTGCCAGCAGCTTAACGAGCGTTTACAATGAGCAGTTCTTC.

V and J are TRBV30 and TRBJ1-5, with D maybe TRBD1 (6 bases). The CDR3 loop spans 13 amino acids. Per the germline V gene, CDR1 is GTSNPN and CDR2 is SVGIG (reference sequence). Between the trimmed V and J ends, which lost 3 bases and 4 bases, there was a span of 10 bases. The CDR3 is CAWREQGNQPQHF. Here the CDR3 DNA reads TGTGCCTGGAGGGAACAGGGAAATCAGCCCCAGCATTTT.